This T cell receptor beta chain stems from a study of CD8 T cells in Susac syndrome. This CDR3 is 13 amino acids long. The V gene lost 5 bases and the J gene lost 9 bases, with 14 bases spanning the gap. Germline V CDR1 and CDR2: MNHEY, SVGAGI. After extraction with the RNeasy kit, roughly 0.5 to 1 ug of the RNA was reverse transcribed using random hexamers. Amplification of TCR beta CDR3 across 54 Vbeta and 13 Jbeta was performed with immunoSEQ multiplex PCR. TCRdb processed the immunoSEQ multiplex PCR reads anew with MiXCR; each CDR3 protein has one entry. The sample has about 120,000 distinct CDR3 sequences, about 95% seen once. CD8+ and CD4+ T cells circulating in blood were sequenced for TCR beta. Negative magnetic isolation gave CD8+ and CD4+ cells; FACS enriched CD8+ TEMRA.

The chain couples TRBV6-5 to TRBJ2-1; a possible D gene is TRBD1 (6 bases). This receptor was obtained from a human donor in good health. The specimen was CD4+ T cells from PBMCs. The chain's CDR3 is CASSPGPRGEQFF. CDR3 nucleotides: TGTGCCAGCAGTCCCGGACCCAGGGGTGAGCAGTTCTTC.